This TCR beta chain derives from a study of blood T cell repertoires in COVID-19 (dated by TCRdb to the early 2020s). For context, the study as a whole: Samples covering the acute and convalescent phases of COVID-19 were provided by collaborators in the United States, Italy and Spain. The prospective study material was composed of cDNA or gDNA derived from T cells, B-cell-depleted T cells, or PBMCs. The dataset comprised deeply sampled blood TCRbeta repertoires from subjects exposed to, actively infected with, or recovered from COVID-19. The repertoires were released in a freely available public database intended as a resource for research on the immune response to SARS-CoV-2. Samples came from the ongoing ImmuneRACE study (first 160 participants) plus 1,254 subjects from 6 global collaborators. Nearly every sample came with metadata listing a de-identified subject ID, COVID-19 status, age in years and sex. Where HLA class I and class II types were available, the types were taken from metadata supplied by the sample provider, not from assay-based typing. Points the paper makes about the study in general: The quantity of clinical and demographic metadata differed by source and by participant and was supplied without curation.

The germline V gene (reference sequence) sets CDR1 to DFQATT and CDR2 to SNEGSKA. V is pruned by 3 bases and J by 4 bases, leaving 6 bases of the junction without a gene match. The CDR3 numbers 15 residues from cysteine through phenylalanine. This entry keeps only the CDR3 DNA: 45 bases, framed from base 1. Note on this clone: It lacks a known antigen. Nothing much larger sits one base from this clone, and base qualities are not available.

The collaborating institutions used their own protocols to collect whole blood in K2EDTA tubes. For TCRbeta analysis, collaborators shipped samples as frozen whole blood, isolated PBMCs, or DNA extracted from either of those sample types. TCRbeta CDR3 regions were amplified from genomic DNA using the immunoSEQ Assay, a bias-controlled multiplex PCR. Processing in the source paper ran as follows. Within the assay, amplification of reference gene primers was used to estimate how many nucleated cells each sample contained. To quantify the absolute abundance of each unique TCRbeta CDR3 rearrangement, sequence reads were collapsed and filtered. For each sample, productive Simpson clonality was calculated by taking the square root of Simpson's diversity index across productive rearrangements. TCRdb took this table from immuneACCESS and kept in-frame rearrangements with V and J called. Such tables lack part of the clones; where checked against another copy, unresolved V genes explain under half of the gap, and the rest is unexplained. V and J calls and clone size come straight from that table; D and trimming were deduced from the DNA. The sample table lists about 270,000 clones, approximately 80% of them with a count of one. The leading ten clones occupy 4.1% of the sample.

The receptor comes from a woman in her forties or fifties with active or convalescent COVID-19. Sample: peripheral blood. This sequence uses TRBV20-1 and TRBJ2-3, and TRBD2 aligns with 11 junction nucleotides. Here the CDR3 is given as CSASPLAGVSDTQYF. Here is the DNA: TGCAGTGCTAGTCCACTAGCGGGAGTCTCAGATACGCAGTATTTT.